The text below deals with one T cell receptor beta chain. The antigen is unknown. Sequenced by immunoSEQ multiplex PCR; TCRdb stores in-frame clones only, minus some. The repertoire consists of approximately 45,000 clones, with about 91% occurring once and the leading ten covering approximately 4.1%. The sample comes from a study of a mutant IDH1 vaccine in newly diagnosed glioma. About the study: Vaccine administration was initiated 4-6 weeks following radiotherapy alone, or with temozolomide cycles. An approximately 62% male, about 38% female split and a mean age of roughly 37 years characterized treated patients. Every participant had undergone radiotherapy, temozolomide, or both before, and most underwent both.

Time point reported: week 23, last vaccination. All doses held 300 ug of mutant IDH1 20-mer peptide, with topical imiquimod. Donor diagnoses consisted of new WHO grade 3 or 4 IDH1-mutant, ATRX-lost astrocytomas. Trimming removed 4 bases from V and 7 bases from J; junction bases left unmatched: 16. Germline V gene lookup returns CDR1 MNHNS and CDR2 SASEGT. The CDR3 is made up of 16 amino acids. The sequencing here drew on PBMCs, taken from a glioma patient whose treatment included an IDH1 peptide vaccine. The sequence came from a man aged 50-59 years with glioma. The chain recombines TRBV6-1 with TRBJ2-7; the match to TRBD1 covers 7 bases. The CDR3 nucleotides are TGTGCCAGCAGTGCCTGGTCCTGGGACAGCATTTTGGAGCAGTACTTC. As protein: CASSAWSWDSILEQYF.